This T cell receptor beta chain was sequenced for a study of blood T cell repertoires in COVID-19. About the research overall: The United States, Italy and Spain supplied acute and convalescent COVID-19 samples.

In the original analysis: It was from reference gene primer amplification that nucleated cell counts were estimated. Produced via immunoSEQ multiplex PCR; TCRdb's table is partial and in-frame only. V and J calls and clone size follow that table, whereas D and trimming were derived from the DNA. The sample holds about 70,000 clones, 80% to 90% seen once. Germline V CDR1 and CDR2: MNHEY, SVGAGI. CDR3 length: 14 residues. With 2 bases removed from V and 6 bases from J, the gap between germline ends came to 11 bases. Sequencing input: peripheral blood. V gene TRBV6-5 combines with J gene TRBJ2-1; possibly TRBD2 for D (5 bases). The receptor was derived from a woman in her sixties or seventies with acute or convalescent COVID-19. CDR3 region: CASSYALGINEQFF. In DNA form, the CDR3 reads TGTGCCAGCAGTTACGCGCTCGGGATCAATGAGCAGTTCTTC.